This TCR beta chain stems from a study of Ad26.COV2.S vaccination and SARS-CoV-2 variants (dated by TCRdb to the early 2020s). In terms of the full investigation: Donors in the vaccine arm were drawn from COV1001, a phase I-IIa trial of Ad26.COV2.S in healthy adults that was multicentre, randomized, double-blind and placebo-controlled. Ad26.COV2.S was given intramuscularly at 5x10^10 or 1x10^11 viral particles, as a single shot or as two shots 56 days apart. TCRbeta repertoire sequencing was used to assess the specificity and breadth of SARS-CoV-2-reactive T cell receptors after Ad26.COV2.S vaccination. A total of 32 samples were included in the TCR-sequenced set, comprising around 19 Ad26.COV2.S vaccine recipients, 5 placebo recipients and 8 SARS-CoV-2 convalescent individuals. Participants in the trial were split at random into five groups of five each, receiving low-dose or high-dose Ad26.COV2.S once or twice, or else placebo on both occasions. Investigators did not know the trial group allocation while performing experiments and assessing outcomes. Study-wide findings and limitations: Spike-specific TCR breadth was higher in Ad26.COV2.S recipients than in placebo recipients (P = 0.0014). The authors noted that the TCR breadth and depth analyses may have underestimated total T cell responses. Comparable non-spike TCR breadth was observed between vaccine and placebo recipients, consistent with only spike being contained in the vaccine. The study was not powered to compare responses between vaccine doses or regimens. After vaccination, spike-specific CD8+ and CD4+ T cell responses were reported to show substantial breadth.

A remark on this clone: The antigen this receptor binds is unknown. No base qualities exist here, and no much larger clone lies one base off it.

The immunoSEQ Assay was the method used to sequence TCRbeta CDR3 regions. After extraction, genomic DNA underwent amplification by bias-controlled multiplex PCR, followed by high-throughput sequencing. Under the source paper's analysis protocol: To quantify the absolute abundance of every unique TCRbeta CDR3 region, sequences were collapsed and filtered. T cell fraction was estimated by normalizing TCRbeta template counts to usable DNA, which was measured by amplifying reference genes present in all nucleated cells. Repertoire TCRs were annotated as SARS-CoV-2-specific when V gene, CDR3 amino acid sequence and J gene were exactly matched to a known reactive TCR set. The reference SARS-CoV-2 TCR set was obtained from MIRA and was filtered for enrichment in COVID-19-positive ImmuneCODE repertoires, whereby public or cross-reactive TCRs were removed. Using the MIRA antigens, annotated TCRs were further analysed by specific ORF or by position within an ORF. Depth was the summed frequency of annotated unique rearrangements, while breadth was defined as annotated unique rearrangements over total unique productive rearrangements. Two-sided Wilcoxon rank-sum tests were applied when comparing TCR breadth between groups. In its TCRdb copy, this immuneACCESS table keeps in-frame sequences only and misses some clones. Where compared with another copy, unresolved V genes explain less than half of these, and the others have no known cause. V and J calls and clone size are those listed in that table; D and trimming were worked out from the DNA. This sample comprises hundreds of thousands of clones, over 75% of them detected only once. Of the sample, around 3% is held by the ten largest clones.

This specimen's treatment or condition label, interpreted: over 15 received Ad26.COV2.S at low or high dose, single or two shots; 5 received placebo; per-sample allocation not given. For vaccine and placebo recipients, the sequenced repertoires came from samples collected on day 63 after the first injection. Between 29 July and 7 August 2020, Cohort 1b enrolled 25 adults aged 18-55 years at one site in Boston, USA. Ad26.COV2.S consisted of a replication-incompetent adenovirus type 26 vector by which a prefusion-stabilized SARS-CoV-2 spike protein from the original Wuhan strain was expressed. Sequences SNHLY (CDR1) and FYNNEI (CDR2) are obtained from the germline V gene. Trimming costs V 3 bases and J 2 bases, and their ends lie 26 bases apart. Inclusive of the bounding cysteine and phenylalanine, the CDR3 is 20 residues long. Only the CDR3 region is kept as DNA, spanning 60 bases read in frame from base 1.

The sequence derives from a person aged 18-65 years who received the Ad26.COV2.S COVID-19 vaccine or a placebo. The chain is assembled from TRBV2 and TRBJ1-5; 5 matching bases give a weak D call of TRBD1. The starting material was peripheral blood, obtained in a trial of Ad26.COV2.S vaccine versus placebo. The CDR3 here reads CASSDVALALLRGGNQPQHF. Read as DNA, the sequence is TGTGCCAGCAGTGATGTAGCTTTGGCCCTTCTGAGGGGTGGCAATCAGCCCCAGCATTTT.